The 22 T cell receptor beta chains below were found in one sample sequenced in a study of CD4 and CD8 cells across lung adenocarcinoma regions. TCRdb itself ran the PCR reads through MiXCR, one entry per CDR3 protein. The sample has 12,000 to 15,000 distinct CDR3 sequences, around 45% seen once. Sequencing used CD4+ T cells from the center of a lung tumor. These receptors were taken from a male donor with lung adenocarcinoma. The CD4 and CD8 labels of this study may be unreliable.

This clonotype was observed many times. The V and J genes are TRBV27 and TRBJ2-3; TRBD2 is a possible D gene (5 bases). The V and J ends lost 8 bases and 2 bases respectively, with 11 bases between them. Germline V gives CDR1 MNHEY, CDR2 SMNVEV (reference sequence). The CDR3 sequence is 13 residues long. The CDR3 DNA is TGTGCCAGCCGGACTTGGGCCACAGATACGCAGTATTTT. Amino acid sequence: CASRTWATDTQYF.

The V call is TRBV6-1, the J call TRBJ2-3, with TRBD2 identical over 9 bases. V dropped 5 bases and J dropped 0; count of bases not matched to a gene: 9. Germline assignment: CDR1 MNHNS and CDR2 SASEGT. The CDR3 is 17 amino acids. The CDR3 is CASSPGLAPSSTDTQYF. In nucleotides, the CDR3 is TGTGCCAGCAGTCCGGGACTAGCACCATCTAGCACAGATACGCAGTATTTT.

Ten or more counts support this clonotype. The chain employs TRBV6-5 and TRBJ1-5; 9 positions agree with TRBD1. V lost 5 bases, J lost 4 bases, and 6 bases stayed unmatched. Germline lookup yields CDR1 MNHEY and CDR2 SVGAGI. This CDR3 contains 15 residues. For the CDR3, the DNA is TGTGCCAGCAGTCTAGGACAGGGGCGTAATCAGCCCCAGCATTTT. Translated, it gives CASSLGQGRNQPQHF.

This clonotype is judged medium-sized (0.01 to 0.1%). CDR3 DNA: TGTGCCAGCAGTCCCGGGACAGGTCTCGAGCAGTACTTC. Amino acid sequence: CASSPGTGLEQYF. The J gene is TRBJ2-5, the V gene TRBV27; TRBD1 matches 8 bases. The DNA end is more similar to TRBJ2-7, so the J call may be wrong. The CDR3 is 13 residues long. The germline V gene has CDR1 MNHEY and CDR2 SMNVEV (reference sequence).

This clonotype is medium-sized (0.01 to 0.1%). V gene TRBV6-6 combines with J gene TRBJ2-4; 8 bases map to TRBD1. The germline CDR1 and CDR2 sequences are MNHNY and SVGAGI (reference sequence). This CDR3 spans 14 amino acids. The V segment lost 4 bases and the J segment 8 bases; nucleotides outside the gene matches: 7. The CDR3 spells CASSFRGRWDIQYF. The CDR3 DNA is TGTGCCAGCAGTTTCAGGGGGCGTTGGGACATTCAGTACTTC.

On this clonotype itself: At one end the junction does not follow the germline gene, possibly because of a read error. J is TRBJ2-3 and V is TRBV6-1; D gene uncertain. This CDR3 has 17 amino acids. Per germline, CDR1 MNHNS and CDR2 SASEGT. CDR3 protein: CASSRDPARGYTDTQYF. Written as DNA, the CDR3 is TGTGCCAGCAGTAGAGACCCCGCGCGCGGATACACAGACACGCAGTATTTC.

V is TRBV11-3 and J is TRBJ2-7, with 11 bases that match TRBD2. Germline CDR1 and CDR2: SGHNT and YENEEA. V dropped 5 bases and J dropped 3; count of bases not matched to a gene: 6. This CDR3 has 15 residues. CDR3 sequence (DNA): TGTGCCAGCAGCACCGGGACTAGCGGATTCTACGAGCAGTACTTC. It codes for CASSTGTSGFYEQYF.

The J gene is TRBJ2-7, the V gene TRBV6-1; D remains ambiguous. This CDR3 comprises 16 residues. The V end lost 6 bases, the J end lost 2 bases, and 20 bases lay between the germline ends. Germline CDR1 reads MNHNS; CDR2 reads SASEGT. For the CDR3, the DNA is TGTGCCAGCAGCCGACAAGGGTCCCTCGGAGCCTACGAGCAGTACTTC. Translated, it gives CASSRQGSLGAYEQYF.

This clonotype turned up a few times. This sequence joins TRBV6-1 and TRBJ2-3, with 9 bases that match TRBD2. The germline gives CDR1 MNHNS, CDR2 SASEGT. This CDR3 spans 14 amino acids. The CDR3 loop is CAGRGGRGADTQYF. The CDR3 nucleotides read TGTGCGGGGCGGGGGGGGAGGGGCGCAGATACGCAGTATTTT.

On this clonotype itself: One end of the junction does not line up with germline, which may come from a read error. The rearrangement links TRBV6-1 to TRBJ2-1; 13 nucleotides line up with TRBD2. Germline assignment: CDR1 MNHNS and CDR2 SASEGT. The CDR3 sequence is 18 residues long. The CDR3 reads CASSVAWTSGSMGDTQYF. The CDR3 DNA sequence: TGTGCCAGCAGTGTAGCCTGGACTAGCGGGAGCATGGGCGATACGCAGTATTTC.

This clonotype was counted ten times or more. The chain joins TRBV10-3 to TRBJ2-1, with D perhaps assigned TRBD1 or TRBD2 (5 bases each). The better agreement between TRBJ2-7 and the DNA end casts doubt on the J call. CDR1 and CDR2 from the germline V gene are ENHRY and SYGVKD. The CDR3 extends over 13 amino acids. Here the CDR3 DNA reads TGTGCCACCACTGGGACCTCCTCCTACGAGCAGTACTTC. Its protein product is CATTGTSSYEQYF.

This clonotype came up many times. The chain uses TRBV6-1 and TRBJ2-7, with D possibly matching TRBD2 (7 bases). The V end was cut by 8 bases, the J end by 3 bases, with 17 bases between. This CDR3 spans 14 amino acids. Germline CDR1 is MNHNS and CDR2 is SASEGT. CDR3 bases: TGTGCCAGCGCCCACCAGGGGAGGGGCTACGAGCAGTACTTC. Residues: CASAHQGRGYEQYF.

By sample fraction, this clonotype is medium-sized (0.01 to 0.1%). The chain joins TRBV6-5 to TRBJ2-3; 7 nucleotides agree with TRBD1. Germline V gene sequence: CDR1 MNHEY, CDR2 SVGAGI. V lost 6 bases and J lost 6; bases outside the gene matches: 6. This CDR3 comprises 13 residues. As DNA, the CDR3 is TGTGCCAGCAGGGGACAGAACTGGGATACGCAGTATTTT. This translates into CASRGQNWDTQYF.

This sequence joins TRBV10-3 and TRBJ2-6, with 7 bases identical to TRBD1. CDR3 length equals 15 residues. Germline V lookup: CDR1 ENHRY, CDR2 SYGVKD. The trim removed 7 bases at V and 0 bases at J, leaving 3 bases unmatched. As DNA, the CDR3 is TGTGCCATCACCCCAGGGGGCTCTGGGGCCAACGTCCTGACTTTC. Translation: CAITPGGSGANVLTF.

The V gene is TRBV7-2, the J gene TRBJ1-3; perhaps TRBD1 as D (5 bases). CDR1 and CDR2 (germline): SGHTA, FQGNSA. V lost 3 bases and J lost 0, with 12 bases in between. This CDR3 comprises 16 residues. The CDR3 DNA sequence: TGTGCCAGCAGCTTCGGTGGCGGGGGCTCTGGAAACACCATATATTTT. Translated: CASSFGGGGSGNTIYF.

This clonotype appeared a few times. V and J are TRBV6-1 and TRBJ2-1; 7 bases match TRBD2. The DNA end is a closer match to TRBJ2-7, so the J assignment may be wrong. Germline values: CDR1 MNHNS, CDR2 SASEGT. This CDR3 region has 13 residues. CDR3 nucleotide sequence: TGTGCCAGCAGGGGGACTAACCGCTACGAGCAGTACTTC. It codes for CASRGTNRYEQYF.

This clonotype occurred once. At one of its ends the junction is not consistent with the germline gene, which may arise from a read error. The chain couples TRBV12-3 or TRBV12-4 to TRBJ2-3, with TRBD2 identical over 7 bases. This CDR3 region has 14 residues. The CDR3 reads CASIGAGGTDTQYF. The CDR3 DNA is TGTGCGAGCATTGGTGCGGGGGGCACAGATACGCAGTATTTT.

The genes are TRBV10-2 and TRBJ2-3; no reliable D call. Trimming pared 6 bases from V and 6 bases from J, leaving 13 bases between. CDR3 size: 13 residues. Germline V gene sequence: CDR1 WSHSY, CDR2 SAAADI. The CDR3 sequence is CASSLVTGDTQYF. DNA of the CDR3: TGCGCCAGCAGCCTAGTTACTGGCGATACGCAGTATTTT.

Note on this clonotype: A read error may explain this, as a much larger clone is one base away. The missing conserved phenylalanine or tryptophan at the end of this CDR3 makes a read error likely. V usage is TRBV6-1 and J usage is TRBJ2-1; no definite D call. From germline, CDR1 is MNHNS and CDR2 SASEGT. This CDR3 spans 13 amino acids. Trimming shortened V by 6 bases and J by 3 bases, and 9 bases separated the two germline ends. This CDR3 reads CASRWGSYNEQFL. The CDR3 bases are TGTGCCAGCAGGTGGGGAAGCTACAATGAGCAGTTCTTA.

The CDR3 spells CASRMRGGGSYEQYF. Here the CDR3 DNA reads TGTGCCAGCCGAATGCGGGGGGGGGGATCGTACGAGCAGTACTTC. V is TRBV27 and J is TRBJ2-7; the match to TRBD2 covers 9 bases. This CDR3 region has 15 residues. Germline CDR1 MNHEY, CDR2 SMNVEV (reference sequence). J gave up 4 bases and V 8 bases, and 12 bases lay outside the gene matches.

This clonotype is labeled medium-sized. The chain has TRBV6-5 and TRBJ2-7; D is perhaps TRBD2 (6 bases). The V end was cut by 0 bases, the J end by 0 bases, with 9 bases between. Germline values: CDR1 MNHEY, CDR2 SVGAGI. The CDR3 length is 15 residues. CDR3 in amino acids: CASSYSGGISYEQYF. Written as DNA, the CDR3 is TGTGCCAGCAGTTACTCTGGCGGGATCTCCTACGAGCAGTACTTC.

The V gene is TRBV11-3, the J gene TRBJ2-1; D is uncertain. There are 16 residues in the CDR3. Trimming removed 2 bases from V and 0 bases from J, with 11 bases in between. Germline-derived CDR1 and CDR2 are SGHNT and YENEEA. CDR3 protein: CASSLSPGTSYNEQFF. DNA of the CDR3: TGTGCCAGCAGCTTAAGTCCGGGCACCTCCTACAATGAGCAGTTCTTC.